These 24 T cell receptor beta chains came from one sample sequenced in a study of T cells in women clearing cervical HPV infection. Profiled with immunoSEQ multiplex PCR; TCRdb holds only in-frame clones, not every one. Its listing shows over 15,000 clones. Sequencing was performed on blood buffy coat. The receptors were sampled from a woman between 18 and 70 years old with a cervical HPV16 infection that either progressed to CIN3+ or cleared (not recorded which).

As to this clone: The read stops 3 residues short of the end of the CDR3; the missing end is completed from the germline J gene. The chain combines TRBV2 with TRBJ2-7; the match to TRBD1 covers 10 bases. This CDR3 is 14 amino acids long. Germline CDR1 is SNHLY and CDR2 is FYNNEI. V lost 11 bases, J lost 4 bases, and 11 bases stayed unmatched. The CDR3 region is CAFLGTGAWYEQYF. Partial CDR3 DNA: TGTGCCTTCCTTGGGACAGGGGCATGGTACGAG.

Regarding this clone: Read coverage stops 3 residues before the CDR3 terminus; the germline J gene supplies the remainder. The chain joins TRBV2 to TRBJ2-7; 7 nucleotides align to TRBD2. V shed 6 bases, J shed 2 bases, and the junction held 4 bases outside the gene matches. The germline gives CDR1 SNHLY, CDR2 FYNNEI. The CDR3 is 13 residues long. The CDR3 DNA, read in part, is TGTGCCAGCAGCAGGACTAGAGCCTACGAG. Amino acids: CASSRTRAYE. The entire CDR3 is CASSRTRAYEQYF.

A word on this clone: The CDR3 goes on 3 residues after the read ends, and that part is filled in from the germline J gene. The chain combines TRBV4-1 with TRBJ1-3; D is ambiguous. The germline V and J ends were trimmed by 0 bases and 4 bases, with 10 bases remaining between them. Germline V gene lookup returns CDR1 MGHRA and CDR2 YSYEKL. The CDR3 runs to 15 residues. The part of the CDR3 DNA that was read is TGCGCCAGCAGCCAAGATCGGGGTATCGGAAACACC. Protein sequence: CASSQDRGIGNT. The full CDR3 is CASSQDRGIGNTIYF.

As regards this clone: The CDR3 end falls 3 residues outside the read, so it is completed with the germline J gene. This chain connects TRBV2 to TRBJ2-2, with D maybe TRBD1 (6 bases). V lost 6 bases and J 3 bases, leaving 14 bases between the germline ends. Per the germline V gene, CDR1 is SNHLY and CDR2 is FYNNEI. This CDR3 is built from 15 residues. The sequenced CDR3 bases are TGTGCCAGCAGCGAACCGGGACAATACACCGGGGAG. Its translation is CASSEPGQYTGE. The full CDR3 protein reads CASSEPGQYTGELFF. The whole variable domain, remainder taken from reference TRBV2 and TRBJ2-2, is EPEVTQTPSHQVTQMGQEVILRCVPISNHLYFYWYRQILGQKVEFLVSFYNNEISEKSEIFDDQFSVERPDGSNFTLKIRSTKLEDSAMYFCASSEPGQYTGELFFGEGSRLTVL.

In regard to this clone: The CDR3 goes on 3 residues after the read ends, and that part is filled in from the germline J gene. This chain joins TRBV6-1 and TRBJ2-2; D is ambiguous. Germline CDR1 MNHNS, CDR2 SASEGT. V was pared by 4 bases and J by 6 bases, with 15 bases between. This CDR3 region has 15 residues. The sequenced part of the CDR3 DNA is TGTGCCAGCAGTGTCATGTCTATGCCCTCCGGGGAG. This gives the protein CASSVMSMPSGE. From start to end, the CDR3 is CASSVMSMPSGELFF.

For this clone: The DNA ends 3 residues before the CDR3 does, and the rest of the CDR3 is filled in from the germline J gene. V gene TRBV18 combines with J gene TRBJ1-2; maybe TRBD1 (6 bases). The V and J ends lost 1 base and 5 bases respectively, with 11 bases between them. Germline V gene lookup returns CDR1 KGHSH and CDR2 LQKENI. The CDR3 is made up of 14 amino acids. The CDR3 sequence: CASSPRQGLYGYTF. The sequenced part of the CDR3 DNA is TGTGCCAGCTCACCACGGCAGGGGCTGTATGGC. The complete variable domain, with remaining parts taken from reference TRBV18 and TRBJ1-2, reads NAGVMQNPRHLVRRRGQEARLRCSPMKGHSHVYWYRQLPEEGLKFMVYLQKENIIDESGMPKERFSAEFPKEGPSILRIQQVVRGDSAAYFCASSPRQGLYGYTFGSGTRLTVV.

Regarding this clone: The CDR3 goes on 3 residues after the read ends, and that part is filled in from the germline J gene. V usage is TRBV5-4 and J usage is TRBJ2-7; 7 positions match TRBD1. This CDR3 comprises 13 residues. Unmatched junction bases numbered 2, after V lost 0 bases and J lost 5 bases. Germline assignment: CDR1 SGHNT and CDR2 YYREEE (reference sequence). Here the CDR3 reads CASSLDRGHEQYF. The CDR3 DNA, read in part, is TGTGCCAGCAGCTTGGACAGGGGCCACGAG.

A remark on this clone: Coverage ceases 3 residues before the CDR3 finishes, and the germline J gene fills in the end. The V call is TRBV6-1, the J call TRBJ2-3; perhaps TRBD1 as D (5 bases). Germline V CDR1 and CDR2: MNHNS, SASEGT. The CDR3 is 15 residues long. Trimming shortened V by 4 bases and J by 3 bases, and 14 bases separated the two germline ends. CDR3 protein: CASSGDVTVTDTQYF. The sequenced CDR3 bases are TGTGCCAGCAGTGGAGACGTGACAGTTACAGATACG.

In regard to this clone: The read stops 3 residues short of the end of the CDR3; the missing end is completed from the germline J gene. V gene TRBV7-6 combines with J gene TRBJ1-6, with unresolved D. V was shortened by 4 bases and J by 9 bases, with 10 bases between the two germline ends. This CDR3 spans 13 amino acids. The germline V gene has CDR1 SGHVS and CDR2 FNYEAQ. The part of the CDR3 DNA that was read is TGTGCCAGCAGCTCGGGTCGTGGTTCACCC. As protein: CASSSGRGSP. The CDR3 reads in full as CASSSGRGSPLHF.

As regards this clone: The read comes to an end 3 residues before the CDR3 does, leaving the germline J gene to fill in the end. The J gene is TRBJ2-4, the V gene TRBV19, with D perhaps matching TRBD1 (6 bases). The CDR3 is 13 amino acids. Germline V gives CDR1 LNHDA, CDR2 SQIVND (reference sequence). The CDR3 loop is CASSPQTGLHQYF. The DNA read from the CDR3 is TGTGCCAGTAGTCCCCAGACAGGACTTCAT.

For this clone: The read ends 3 residues shy of where the CDR3 ends; the end is completed using the germline J gene. The rearrangement joins TRBV20-1 to TRBJ2-3; 8 bases are a match to TRBD1. CDR1 DFQATT and CDR2 SNEGSKA come from the germline V gene (reference sequence). V trimming: 2 bases; J trimming: 4 bases; junction bases outside the gene matches: 8. The CDR3 has 15 amino acids. CDR3 in amino acids: CSARTGGFWADTQYF. The covered CDR3 bases are TGCAGTGCTAGAACAGGGGGTTTTTGGGCAGATACG.

A remark on this clone: The CDR3 end falls 3 residues outside the read, so it is completed with the germline J gene. The chain recombines TRBV10-2 with TRBJ2-2; the D gene is possibly TRBD2 (5 bases). CDR3 length: 16 amino acids. Deletions cut 8 bases from V and 3 bases from J, with 19 bases between. CDR1 is WSHSY and CDR2 is SAAADI in the germline V gene. The CDR3 loop reads CASRSIGSGYTGELFF. CDR3 DNA (partial): TGCGCCAGCCGGAGTATCGGCAGCGGATACACCGGGGAG.

Notes on this clone: The read halts 3 residues ahead of the CDR3 end, with the missing end drawn from the germline J gene. The genes are TRBV30 and TRBJ2-3; the match to TRBD1 covers 7 bases. The CDR3 is made up of 13 amino acids. Germline CDR1 reads GTSNPN; CDR2 reads SVGIG (reference sequence). V lost 7 bases to trimming and J lost 1 base; unmatched junction nucleotides: 5. The CDR3 loop is CALKGGGTDTQYF. The sequenced part of the CDR3 DNA is TGTGCCTTGAAAGGGGGCGGCACAGATACG.

To note about this clone: The CDR3 is cut off 3 residues early in the read; its end comes from the germline J gene. This chain uses TRBV5-6 with TRBJ1-5; 11 nucleotides line up with TRBD1. The ends lost 4 bases at V and 7 bases at J; junction bases unmatched: 7. CDR1 SGHDT and CDR2 YYEEEE come from the germline V gene. This CDR3 is 15 amino acids long. CDR3 residues: CASSIGQGAGQPQHF. CDR3 DNA (partial): TGTGCCAGCAGCATAGGACAGGGGGCGGGCCAGCCC. The full variable domain, in which reference TRBV5-6 and TRBJ1-5 provide the parts outside the CDR3, is DAGVTQSPTHLIKTRGQQVTLRCSPKSGHDTVSWYQQALGQGPQFIFQYYEEEERQRGNFPDRFSGHQFPNYSSELNVNALLLGDSALYLCASSIGQGAGQPQHFGDGTRLSIL.

The DNA read from the CDR3 is TGTGCCCTCACTAGCGGGAGTGGGGATGAG. It codes for CALTSGSGDE. The full CDR3 is CALTSGSGDEQFF. J is TRBJ2-1 and V is TRBV28; 11 bases are shared with TRBD2. The read terminates 3 residues before the CDR3 end, so the remaining end is supplied by the germline J gene. The V gene end was trimmed by 11 bases and the J gene end by 8 bases; junction bases not matched to a gene: 8. The CDR3 runs 13 residues. Per germline, CDR1 MDHEN and CDR2 SYDVKM.

As regards this clone: The missing CDR3 end, 3 residues past where the read stops, is filled in from the germline J gene. The rearrangement links TRBV20-1 to TRBJ2-3; 9 positions agree with TRBD2. The ends lost 0 bases at V and 4 bases at J; junction bases unmatched: 8. The CDR3 totals 16 residues. Per the germline V gene, CDR1 is DFQATT and CDR2 is SNEGSKA (reference sequence). The CDR3 bases that were read are TGCAGTGCTAGAGATGTTAGCGGGAGTAAGGCAGATACG. This sequence encodes CSARDVSGSKADT. The whole CDR3 sequence reads CSARDVSGSKADTQYF.

With regard to this clone: The read ends 3 residues shy of where the CDR3 ends; the end is completed using the germline J gene. The J gene is TRBJ1-4, the V gene TRBV25-1; no definite D call. V was shortened by 4 bases and J by 3 bases, with 18 bases between the two germline ends. CDR3 size: 17 residues. CDR1 and CDR2 from the germline V gene are MGHDK and SYGVNS. The CDR3 here is CASSAMTTFNANEKLFF. CDR3 DNA (partial): TGTGCCAGCAGTGCGATGACAACTTTCAACGCTAATGAAAAA.

About this clone itself: Coverage ceases 3 residues before the CDR3 finishes, and the germline J gene fills in the end. The chain is built from TRBV19 and TRBJ2-4, with a tentative D call TRBD1 (6 bases). The germline V and J ends were trimmed by 3 bases and 6 bases, with 15 bases remaining between them. Looked up from germline, CDR1 is LNHDA and CDR2 is SQIVND (reference sequence). The CDR3 is made up of 15 amino acids. This CDR3 is CASSITGRGVNIQYF. The sequenced part of the CDR3 DNA is TGTGCCAGTAGTATCACTGGCAGGGGCGTAAACATT.

As for this clone: The read terminates 3 residues before the CDR3 end, so the remaining end is supplied by the germline J gene. The chain is built from TRBV5-6 and TRBJ2-7; perhaps TRBD1 as D (6 bases). Per the germline V gene, CDR1 is SGHDT and CDR2 is YYEEEE. The CDR3 has 13 amino acids. Trimming shortened V by 4 bases and J by 5 bases, and 13 bases separated the two germline ends. Incomplete CDR3 DNA: TGTGCCAGCAGCCTCAGGGGTTTGAACGAG. The encoded protein is CASSLRGLNE. The whole CDR3 sequence is CASSLRGLNEQYF.

On this clone: The CDR3 end falls 3 residues outside the read, so it is completed with the germline J gene. The chain carries TRBV20-1 and TRBJ1-2; D perhaps matches TRBD1 (6 bases). Trimming left V 0 bases short and J 5 bases short, with 10 bases between. The CDR3 contains 13 residues. In germline, CDR1 is DFQATT, CDR2 SNEGSKA (reference sequence). The CDR3 region is CSARDQGSYGYTF. CDR3 DNA, as far as it was read: TGCAGTGCTAGAGATCAGGGGAGTTATGGC.

A word on this clone: The read gets to within 3 residues of the CDR3 end, and the germline J gene fills in the rest. V gene TRBV6-2 or TRBV6-3 combines with J gene TRBJ2-7; D perhaps matches TRBD1 (6 bases). There are 13 residues in the CDR3. Germline CDR1 and CDR2: MNHEY and SVGEGT. V dropped 6 bases and J dropped 3 bases, with 12 bases sitting between them. The part of the CDR3 DNA that was read is TGTGCCAGCAGCTACAGGGACAACTACGAG. Translating gives CASSYRDNYE. From start to end, the CDR3 is CASSYRDNYEQYF.

To note about this clone: The DNA ends 3 residues before the CDR3 does, and the rest of the CDR3 is filled in from the germline J gene. J is TRBJ1-2 and V is TRBV7-8; TRBD1 is a possible D gene (5 bases). Germline-derived CDR1 and CDR2 are SGHVS and FQNEAQ. This CDR3 spans 13 amino acids. The chain's CDR3 is CASSQDIGEGYTF. Incomplete CDR3 DNA: TGTGCCAGCAGCCAGGACATAGGAGAGGGC. Supplemented by reference TRBV7-8 and TRBJ1-2, the full variable domain reads GAGVSQSPRYKVAKRGQDVALRCDPISGHVSLFWYQQALGQGPEFLTYFQNEAQLDKSGLPSDRFFAERPEGSVSTLKIQRTQQEDSAVYLCASSQDIGEGYTFGSGTRLTVV.

This chain's CDR3 is CASSSGTGRSEKLFF. Partial CDR3 DNA: TGTGCCAGCAGCTCGGGGACAGGTCGGAGTGAAAAA. V is TRBV11-2 and J is TRBJ1-4, with 8 bases fitting TRBD1. The read stops 3 residues short of the end of the CDR3; the missing end is completed from the germline J gene. This CDR3 spans 15 amino acids. V lost 4 bases, J lost 7 bases, and 8 bases stayed unmatched. Germline-derived CDR1 and CDR2 are SGHAT and FQNNGV.

Turning to this clone: Read sequence stops 3 residues before the CDR3 end, and the germline J gene provides the missing end. The chain employs TRBV6-1 and TRBJ1-4; D unclear. The CDR3 is 14 amino acids. The germline gives CDR1 MNHNS, CDR2 SASEGT. The V and J ends lost 2 bases and 8 bases respectively, with 12 bases between them. CDR3 DNA (partial): TGTGCCAGCAGTGAAATATTTAGAGAGGAAAAA. As protein: CASSEIFREEK. The whole CDR3 reads CASSEIFREEKLFF.